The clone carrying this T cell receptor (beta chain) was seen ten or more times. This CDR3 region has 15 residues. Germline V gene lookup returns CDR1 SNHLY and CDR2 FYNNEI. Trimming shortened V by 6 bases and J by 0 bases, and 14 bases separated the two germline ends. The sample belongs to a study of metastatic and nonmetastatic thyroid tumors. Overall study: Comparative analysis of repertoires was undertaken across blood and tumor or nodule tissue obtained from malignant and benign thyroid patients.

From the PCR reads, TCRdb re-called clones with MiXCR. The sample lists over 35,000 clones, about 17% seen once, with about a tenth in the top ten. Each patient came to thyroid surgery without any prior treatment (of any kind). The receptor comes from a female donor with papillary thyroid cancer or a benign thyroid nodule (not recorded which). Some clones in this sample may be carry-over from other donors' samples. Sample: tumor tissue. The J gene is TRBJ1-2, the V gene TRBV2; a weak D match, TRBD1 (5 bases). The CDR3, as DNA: TGTGCCAGCAGAAGGATAGGGGATTCTAACTATGGCTACACCTTC. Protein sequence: CASRRIGDSNYGYTF.